The source of this T cell receptor beta chain is a study of T cell responses to AZD1222 COVID-19 vaccine. This clone turned up a few times. The same CDR3 arises from other DNA sequences in this sample as well. CDR3 length: 13 residues. The germline V and J ends were trimmed by 2 bases and 2 bases, with 7 bases remaining between them. The germline V gene has CDR1 MNHEY and CDR2 SVGAGI. Sequencing used immunoSEQ multiplex PCR; TCRdb keeps in-frame clones, though not all of them. The data show 210,000 or so clones, 85% to 95% seen once. The receptor comes from an adult in good health. The material was peripheral blood, obtained on day 0 of MenACWY control vaccination. The chain combines TRBV6-5 with TRBJ2-7, with D perhaps given as TRBD1 or TRBD2 (5 bases each). In DNA, the CDR3 is TGTGCCAGCAGTTACGGGGGACCCTACGAGCAGTACTTC. This sequence encodes CASSYGGPYEQYF.